This T cell receptor beta chain was recorded in a study of regulatory T cells in long-lasting Graves disease. Turning to the study itself: It was over 5 years of antithyroid drugs, with positive TSH receptor antibodies, that meant persistent Graves' disease.

In this sample, this clonotype turned up a few times. Libraries of TCR beta came from iRepertoire HTBI primers plus Arm-PCR of CDR3 regions. Using its own MiXCR run on the multiplex PCR reads, TCRdb lists one record per CDR3 protein. The sample includes some 420,000 distinct CDR3 sequences, approximately 23% of them seen just once. Germline V gene sequence: CDR1 MDHEN, CDR2 SYDVKM. CDR3 length: 14 residues. V trimming: 4 bases; J trimming: 3 bases; junction bases outside the gene matches: 1. The sample's time point: persistent/refractory GD, antithyroid drugs over 5 years with positive TRAb. RNA isolated from PBMCs was used to make the TCR library.

This clonotype was sampled from a female donor with Graves disease. The rearrangement joins TRBV28 to TRBJ2-3; 10 bases are a match to TRBD1. Material: peripheral blood mononuclear cells (PBMCs), obtained when the disease was refractory, from a patient treated with antithyroid drugs. CDR3 coding DNA: TGTGCCAGCAGTTCGGGACAGGGGACAGATACGCAGTATTTT. Amino acids: CASSSGQGTDTQYF.